The rows below give T cell receptor beta chains drawn from one sample of a study of cytomegalovirus exposure and HLA in healthy donors. The repertoire was sequenced with immunoSEQ multiplex PCR; TCRdb's copy has only in-frame clones and lacks some. Of 130,000 to 150,000 clones listed, around three quarters were seen once; the top ten hold 6.5% to 7%. The specimen sequenced was PBMCs. The receptors shown here come from a woman aged 40 to 50 in good health and CMV-seropositive. CDR3s include the opening cysteine and the closing phenylalanine or tryptophan. Each record gives: clone size, V gene, D gene, J gene, CDR3 DNA, CDR3 protein. D genes are given only for firm matches. Size values are once, few and many counts, or a class for expanded clones, and some rows have none.

few	TRBV5-4	TRBD1	TRBJ1-1	TGTGCCAGCAGTCGGGACAGGGGTACTGAAGCTTTCTTT	CASSRDRGTEAFF
-	TRBV19	-	TRBJ2-7	TGTGCCAGTAGTAGGGACACCCGGGGCTACGAGCAGTACTTC	CASSRDTRGYEQYF
-	TRBV5-1	-	TRBJ1-1	TGCGCCAGCAGCAAACAGGGTGAGGGTCTAGCTTTCTTT	CASSKQGEGLAFF
-	TRBV2	TRBD1	TRBJ2-7	TGTGCCAGCAGCGAACCGGGGAAAGGACAGGGCTCTCTCTACGAGCAGTACTTC	CASSEPGKGQGSLYEQYF
-	TRBV6-4	TRBD1	TRBJ1-1	TGTGCCAGCAGGATTGCAGGGGGCAACACTGAAGCTTTCTTT	CASRIAGGNTEAFF
-	TRBV11-2	-	TRBJ2-3	TGTGCCAGCAGCCCTGTGGGGGGTCTACAATATTTT	CASSPVGGLQYF
-	TRBV7-7	-	TRBJ2-1	TGTGCCAGCAGCTTAGACGCGACAGCCAACAATGAGCAGTTCTTC	CASSLDATANNEQFF
-	TRBV2	TRBD2	TRBJ2-5	TGTGCCAGCAGTGACCCTTGGCGGGGGACCATCCAAGAGACCCAGTACTTC	CASSDPWRGTIQETQYF
-	TRBV7-3	-	TRBJ2-3	TGTGCCAGCAGCTCCATCGGGGGGCAGACAGATACGCAGTATTTT	CASSSIGGQTDTQYF
-	TRBV11-2	-	TRBJ2-4	TGTGCCAGCAGCTTAGCGGGGTTCAAAAACATTCAGTACTTC	CASSLAGFKNIQYF
-	TRBV14	TRBD1	TRBJ1-1	TGTGCCAGCAGTCCCCGGACAGGGAACACTGAAGCTTTCTTT	CASSPRTGNTEAFF
-	TRBV7-6	-	TRBJ2-3	TGTGCCAGCAGCTATAAGCTCCGAACAGATACGCAGTATTTT	CASSYKLRTDTQYF
-	TRBV6-5	-	TRBJ1-5	TGTGCCAGCAGTTACGATGAGGGTCAGCCCCAGCATTTT	CASSYDEGQPQHF
-	TRBV28	TRBD1	TRBJ1-5	TGTGCCAGCAGTAGCCGGGACAGCAAGAACAATCAGCCCCAGCATTTT	CASSSRDSKNNQPQHF
-	TRBV9	TRBD2	TRBJ2-2	TGTGCCAGCAGCGTAGGTCTAGCGGGGAACACCGGGGAGCTGTTTTTT	CASSVGLAGNTGELFF
once	TRBV6-1	TRBD2	TRBJ2-5	TGTGCCACGAGTAACGGGGGGAAAGAGACCCAGTACTTC	CATSNGGKETQYF
-	TRBV5-4	TRBD1	TRBJ1-2	TGTGCCAGCAGCTTGCAGGACAGGGCCTATGGCTACACCTTC	CASSLQDRAYGYTF
-	TRBV7-9	-	TRBJ1-1	TGTGCCAGCACCCTAACGACAGGGAACACTGAAGCTTTCTTT	CASTLTTGNTEAFF
-	TRBV6-1	TRBD1	TRBJ1-4	TGTGCCAGCAGTGCAGCCGGGACAGGGTTTCTCTTTGGAAAACTGTTTTTT	CASSAAGTGFLFGKLFF
few	TRBV9	-	TRBJ2-1	TGTGCCAGCAGCGTAGCCTACAGAAATGAGCAGTTCTTC	CASSVAYRNEQFF
-	TRBV4-1	-	TRBJ1-1	TGCGCCAGCAGCGAGCGGATGAACACTGAAGCTTTCTTT	CASSERMNTEAFF
-	TRBV18	-	TRBJ2-1	TGTGCCAGCTCACGTAGCTCCTACAATGAGCAGTTCTTC	CASSRSSYNEQFF
-	TRBV6-5	-	TRBJ2-7	TGTGCCAGCAGTTACTCGGGGGGTACCTACGAGCAGTACTTC	CASSYSGGTYEQYF
-	TRBV5-1	TRBD1	TRBJ1-2	TGCGCCAGCAGTACCGGGACAGGAGTGGATGGCTACACCTTC	CASSTGTGVDGYTF
-	TRBV30	-	TRBJ2-3	TGTGCCTGGAGGATACTAAACCGCACAGGATCTAGCACAGATACGCAGTATTTT	CAWRILNRTGSSTDTQYF
-	TRBV15	-	TRBJ1-1	TGTGCCACCAGGTTCGTTTCTATGAACACTGAAGCTTTCTTT	CATRFVSMNTEAFF
-	TRBV11-2	-	TRBJ1-1	TGTGCCAGCAGCTCCCAACATGGGAACACTGAAGCTTTCTTT	CASSSQHGNTEAFF
-	TRBV20-1	-	TRBJ2-1	TGCAGTGCCCTGCAGCGATTAGAGCAGTTCTTC	CSALQRLEQFF
-	TRBV7-7	-	TRBJ2-3	TGTGCCAGCAGCCCGACTTCCCTTGTTGCAGATACGCAGTATTTT	CASSPTSLVADTQYF
-	TRBV4-1	TRBD1	TRBJ2-7	TGCGCCAGCAGCCAAGATCCTTATTTCGCCGGGACAGGATATTACGAGCAGTACTTC	CASSQDPYFAGTGYYEQYF
once	TRBV29-1	-	TRBJ2-3	TGCAGCGCTCGTAGCCCAGATACGCAGTATTTT	CSARSPDTQYF
few	TRBV4-1	-	TRBJ1-1	TGCGCCAGCAGCTCCTACAGGGTCTACACTGAAGCTTTCTTT	CASSSYRVYTEAFF
-	TRBV4-1	TRBD2	TRBJ2-7	TGCGCCAGCAGCCACTCTAGCGGGGGTTACGAGCAGTACTTC	CASSHSSGGYEQYF
-	TRBV4-2	TRBD2	TRBJ2-2	TGTGCCAGCAGCCAAGTCGGCGGGGGGGAGAAAGGAAACACCGGGGAGCTGTTTTTT	CASSQVGGGEKGNTGELFF
-	TRBV13	-	TRBJ1-5	TGTGCCAGCAGCCCAGGCGGGGGGCTTAGCAATCAGCCCCAGCATTTT	CASSPGGGLSNQPQHF
-	TRBV29-1	TRBD1	TRBJ1-2	TGCAGCGTTAGCGGACAGGCTGTCTATGGCTACACCTTC	CSVSGQAVYGYTF
once	TRBV19	TRBD1	TRBJ2-3	TGTGCCAGTAGTTCCCCAGAGGGGGCGTCGTGGGCAGATACGCAGTATTTT	CASSSPEGASWADTQYF
-	TRBV11-2	TRBD1	TRBJ1-1	TGTGCCAGCACAAGTGGGGGCAGGGGGCAGAATGAAGCTTTCTTT	CASTSGGRGQNEAFF
-	TRBV13	TRBD2	TRBJ2-2	TGTGCCAGCAGCCTAGCGGGGGGGCGTATCACCGGGGAGCTGTTTTTT	CASSLAGGRITGELFF
-	TRBV6-5	TRBD1	TRBJ2-7	TGTGCCAGCAGTTACTGGGGGGACAGGGGTGTTTACGAGCAGTACTTC	CASSYWGDRGVYEQYF
once	TRBV6-6	TRBD2	TRBJ2-1	TGTGCCAGCAGGCCAAGCGGGGGGGCCGATGAGCAGTTCTTC	CASRPSGGADEQFF
-	TRBV12-5	-	TRBJ1-1	TGTGCTAGTGGTTGGTCAGGTGGGACTGAAGCTTTCTTT	CASGWSGGTEAFF
-	TRBV28	TRBD2	TRBJ2-7	TGTGCCAGCAGTCCTACAAAACTAGCGGGGGGCTGCGAGCAGTACTTC	CASSPTKLAGGCEQYF
-	TRBV5-5	TRBD1	TRBJ2-7	TGTGCCAGCAGCAACGGACAGGGGGCCTACGAGCAGTACTTC	CASSNGQGAYEQYF
-	TRBV5-1	-	TRBJ2-2	TGCGCCAGCAGCTTGGACGGGCGGGGCACCGGGGAGCTGTTTTTT	CASSLDGRGTGELFF